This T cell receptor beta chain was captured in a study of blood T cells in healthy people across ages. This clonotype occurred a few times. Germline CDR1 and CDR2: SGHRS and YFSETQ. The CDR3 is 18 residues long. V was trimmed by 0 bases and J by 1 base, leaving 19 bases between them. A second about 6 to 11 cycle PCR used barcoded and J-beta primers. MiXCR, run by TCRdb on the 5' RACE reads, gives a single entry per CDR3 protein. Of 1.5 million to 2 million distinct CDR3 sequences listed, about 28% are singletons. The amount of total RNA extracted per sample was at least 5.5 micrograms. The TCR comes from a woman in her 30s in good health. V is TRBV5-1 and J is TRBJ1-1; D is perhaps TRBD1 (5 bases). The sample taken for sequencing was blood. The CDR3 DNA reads TGCGCCAGCAGCTTGGGACCCTTCCGGGACCCGGCGAACACTGAAGCTTTCTTT. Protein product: CASSLGPFRDPANTEAFF.